This T cell receptor beta chain derives from a study of T-cell memory formation after mild COVID-19. With V trimmed by 8 bases and J by 5 bases, 8 bases remained unmatched. The CDR3 is 13 amino acids. Germline values: CDR1 SGHTA, CDR2 FQGTGA. Via MiXCR, TCRdb re-called the 5' RACE reads, giving one row per CDR3 protein. The sample has 550,000 to 600,000 distinct CDR3 sequences; about 18% are singletons. Concerning this clonotype itself: Its antigen remains unknown.

Regarding the study as a whole: Researchers could not confirm that second-wave clones peaking on day 37 targeted SARS-CoV-2.

Material: PBMCs or a T cell subset sorted from them (not recorded which). The chain employs TRBV7-3 and TRBJ2-7, with 8 bases lining up with TRBD2. The sequence was obtained from an adult woman who had mild COVID-19 (a few samples of this study predate the infection). Cell type and time point are not known. For the CDR3, the DNA is TGTGCCAGCTCCCGGACTAGCTGGGACGAGCAGTACTTC. Its translation: CASSRTSWDEQYF.